Presented here are 19 T cell receptor beta chains from one specimen sequenced in a study of multiple sclerosis patients with progressive multifocal leukoencephalopathy (dated by TCRdb to about 2019). Interpreted using the paper, the time point label stands for: before natalizumab initiation. Library prep was done by the immunoSEQ multiplex PCR assay. The clones in this table, taken by TCRdb from immuneACCESS, are in-frame only. Not every clone is retained; where verified, under half of the shortfall comes from an unresolved V gene, and the cause of the rest is unknown. The sample has fewer than 35,000 clones on record, around 89% of them singletons. Clones ranked in the top ten supply around 1.4% of the sample. Material for sequencing was PBMCs. These receptors originate from a human donor with multiple sclerosis.

This chain connects TRBV7-2 to TRBJ2-7; D is unclear. Germline loops: CDR1 SGHTA, CDR2 FQGNSA. The V end lost 5 bases, the J end lost 3 bases, and 5 bases lay between the germline ends. The CDR3 contains 11 residues. The CDR3 loop is CASSTLYEQYF. The CDR3 DNA reads TGTGCCAGCAGCACCCTCTACGAGCAGTACTTC.

This chain connects TRBV25-1 to TRBJ1-3, with 7 bases matching TRBD1. Trimming at V came to 5 bases and at J to 9 bases, leaving 16 bases not matched to a gene. The CDR3 is 16 residues long. The germline V gene encodes CDR1 MGHDK and CDR2 SYGVNS. This CDR3 is CASSRWTGSLVGTIYF. DNA for the CDR3: TGTGCCAGCAGTAGATGGACAGGATCTCTGGTGGGCACCATATATTTT. The entire variable domain, with the rest obtained from reference TRBV25-1 and TRBJ1-3, is as follows: EADIYQTPRYLVIGTGKKITLECSQTMGHDKMYWYQQDPGMELHLIHYSYGVNSTEKGDLSSESTVSRIRTEHFPLTLESARPSHTSQYLCASSRWTGSLVGTIYFGEGSWLTVV.

The chain links TRBV20-1 to TRBJ1-1, with D perhaps matching TRBD1 (5 bases). Per the germline V gene, CDR1 is DFQATT and CDR2 is SNEGSKA (reference sequence). V was shortened by 6 bases and J by 13 bases, with 18 bases between the two germline ends. The length of the CDR3 is 11 residues. Here the CDR3 reads CSAPAGQRLFF. DNA for the CDR3: TGCAGTGCCCCCGCAGGGCAGAGGCTTTTCTTT.

The sample holds one count of this clone. The chain is built from TRBV6-1 and TRBJ1-5; tentatively, D is TRBD1 (5 bases). The V end was cut by 2 bases, the J end by 7 bases, with 12 bases between. The CDR3 totals 14 residues. Germline V lookup: CDR1 MNHNS, CDR2 SASEGT. The CDR3 region is CASSEWGTGQPQHF. CDR3 DNA: TGTGCCAGCAGTGAATGGGGGACTGGGCAGCCCCAGCATTTT.

The genes are TRBV15 and TRBJ1-2; no reliable D call. V lost 0 bases and J lost 4, with 18 bases in between. The germline gives CDR1 LNHNV, CDR2 YYDKDF (reference sequence). The CDR3 spans 17 residues. This CDR3 is CATSRDNDRTVLYGYTF. In DNA form, the CDR3 reads TGTGCCACCAGCAGAGATAATGATCGGACGGTTCTCTATGGCTACACCTTC.

This clone is a singleton in its sample. V gene TRBV4-2 combines with J gene TRBJ1-5; possibly TRBD1 for D (5 bases). There are 12 residues in the CDR3. CDR1 and CDR2 from the germline V gene are LGHNA and YNFKEQ. V gave up 2 bases and J gave up 10 bases, with 9 bases separating them. In DNA, the CDR3 is TGTGCCAGCAGCCAATTCCAGGGTCCCCAGCATTTT. Translation: CASSQFQGPQHF.

V is TRBV10-3 and J is TRBJ2-3; 7 bases fit TRBD1. The CDR3 is 13 residues long. Trimming cost V 6 bases and J 1 base; bases outside gene matches: 1. The germline V gene has CDR1 ENHRY and CDR2 SYGVKD. The CDR3 spells CAISGQGTDTQYF. The CDR3 DNA sequence: TGTGCCATCAGCGGACAGGGCACAGATACGCAGTATTTT.

The chain combines TRBV28 with TRBJ2-1; no clear D gene. The V and J ends lost 7 bases and 6 bases respectively, with 19 bases between them. The CDR3 is made up of 15 amino acids. Germline CDR1 reads MDHEN; CDR2 reads SYDVKM. The CDR3 loop reads CASTKLQRFSNEQFF. The CDR3 bases are TGTGCCAGCACCAAATTACAACGGTTCAGCAATGAGCAGTTCTTC. Full variable domain (rest looked up from reference TRBV28 and TRBJ2-1): DVKVTQSSRYLVKRTGEKVFLECVQDMDHENMFWYRQDPGLGLRLIYFSYDVKMKEKGDIPEGYSVSREKKERFSLILESASTNQTSMYLCASTKLQRFSNEQFFGPGTRLTVL.

This chain uses TRBV6-6 with TRBJ2-5, with D maybe TRBD1 (5 bases). The CDR3 is 14 amino acids. V gave up 2 bases and J gave up 2 bases, with 9 bases separating them. The V gene's germline CDR1 is MNHNY and CDR2 SVGAGI (reference sequence). The DNA for the CDR3 is TGTGCCAGCAGTTACGGGGCCGAACAAGAGACCCAGTACTTC. Translated, it gives CASSYGAEQETQYF.

V gene TRBV6-5 combines with J gene TRBJ1-3, with D uncertain. Trimming cost V 2 bases and J 0 bases, with 5 bases left between them. The CDR3 is 14 amino acids. The germline V gene has CDR1 MNHEY and CDR2 SVGAGI. This CDR3 reads CASSYKFSGNTIYF. CDR3 DNA: TGTGCCAGCAGTTACAAGTTCTCTGGAAACACCATATATTTT.

Here the CDR3 DNA reads TGTGCCAGCAGTATACAGGACCAAACGAACACCGGGGAGCTGTTTTTT. Translation gives CASSIQDQTNTGELFF. This sequence joins TRBV6-6 and TRBJ2-2; D perhaps matches TRBD1 (5 bases). CDR1 is MNHNY, CDR2 SVGAGI, per germline (reference sequence). V gave up 5 bases and J gave up 0 bases, with 13 bases separating them. The CDR3 runs 16 residues.

For this clone: Within the sample, other DNA sequences also encode this same CDR3. V is TRBV11-2 and J is TRBJ1-4; D call uncertain. Trimming stripped 0 bases from V and 6 bases from J, with 11 bases between. The CDR3 extends over 15 amino acids. Germline V gene data show CDR1 as SGHAT and CDR2 as FQNNGV. The CDR3 region has the DNA TGTGCCAGCAGCTTAGAGGCCGGAGGCGATGAAAAACTGTTTTTT. Its protein product is CASSLEAGGDEKLFF.

The chain joins TRBV11-2 to TRBJ1-2; TRBD1 aligns across 10 bases. The CDR3 is 15 residues long. With 1 base clipped from V and 3 bases from J, the junction kept 2 bases outside the gene matches. Germline lookup yields CDR1 SGHAT and CDR2 FQNNGV. CDR3 sequence: CASSLGGTGDYGYTF. The CDR3 region has the DNA TGTGCCAGCAGCTTAGGCGGGACAGGGGACTATGGCTACACCTTC.

This chain connects TRBV2 to TRBJ2-5; the D gene could be TRBD1 or TRBD2 (5 bases each). The J call may be incorrect, as the DNA end agrees better with TRBJ2-7. This CDR3 spans 15 amino acids. Germline CDR1 SNHLY, CDR2 FYNNEI. The CDR3, as DNA: TGTGCCAGCAGTAACTACCGGGGCCTTTCCTACGAGCAGTACTTC. This translates into CASSNYRGLSYEQYF.

The chain is built from TRBV19 and TRBJ1-2, with 8 nucleotides matching TRBD1. Germline CDR1 LNHDA, CDR2 SQIVND (reference sequence). CDR3 length equals 16 residues. V shed 5 bases, J shed 5 bases, and the junction held 13 bases outside the gene matches. As DNA, the CDR3 is TGTGCCAGTAGTGACCGACAGGGGCGCGTGAGGTATGGCTACACCTTC. Translated: CASSDRQGRVRYGYTF.

This clone was seen only once. The chain recombines TRBV28 with TRBJ2-2, with 11 bases identical to TRBD2. Trimming removed 11 bases from V and 5 bases from J; junction bases left unmatched: 7. The V gene's germline CDR1 is MDHEN and CDR2 SYDVKM. This CDR3 spans 14 amino acids. CDR3: CAVQRTSGTGELFF. Here the CDR3 DNA reads TGTGCCGTACAAAGGACTAGCGGGACCGGGGAGCTGTTTTTT.

This clone was counted a few times. The chain combines TRBV6-1 with TRBJ2-2; 9 bases map to TRBD1. This CDR3 contains 16 residues. V shed 4 bases, J shed 1 base, and the junction held 4 bases outside the gene matches. The germline V gene has CDR1 MNHNS and CDR2 SASEGT. The DNA for the CDR3 is TGTGCCAGCAGTGCCTGGACAGGGGTGAACACCGGGGAGCTGTTTTTT. Protein sequence: CASSAWTGVNTGELFF.

J is TRBJ2-5 and V is TRBV7-2; weak D call: TRBD1 (5 bases). The J call may be wrong; the DNA end is better matched by TRBJ2-7. Germline CDR1 and CDR2: SGHTA and FQGNSA. There are 15 residues in the CDR3. CDR3 nucleotides: TGTGCCAGCAGCTCCAACCTACAGACAGCCTACGAGCAGTACTTC. Protein sequence: CASSSNLQTAYEQYF.

J is TRBJ1-1 and V is TRBV15; tentatively, D is TRBD1 (6 bases). There are 14 residues in the CDR3. The germline V gene has CDR1 LNHNV and CDR2 YYDKDF (reference sequence). The germline V and J ends were trimmed by 0 bases and 6 bases, with 11 bases remaining between them. CDR3 sequence (DNA): TGTGCCACCAGCAGAGACAGCAGGGGAGCTGAAGCTTTCTTT. Amino acid sequence: CATSRDSRGAEAFF.